Listed below are T cell receptor beta chains from one sample, sequenced in a study of blood T cell repertoires in COVID-19. Repertoires were generated with immunoSEQ multiplex PCR, while TCRdb's copy carries only in-frame clones and drops some. The sample consists of about 130,000 clones, around 86% of them appearing once. The sample comprised peripheral blood. These receptor sequences come from a woman aged 50 to 65 who had recovered from COVID-19. The CDR3 runs from the conserved cysteine through the conserved F or W. The D gene is left open where the match is weak. Where a row states a size, it is once, few, many or the class of an expanded clone; other rows omit it.

j_call: TRBJ2-5
clone_size: -
v_call: TRBV12-3/TRBV12-4
d_call: -
cdr3_aa: CASSFRETQYF
cdr3_nt: TGTGCCAGCAGTTTTCGAGAGACCCAGTACTTC

j_call: TRBJ2-3
clone_size: -
v_call: TRBV28
d_call: -
cdr3_aa: CASTVPGGPRGDTQYF
cdr3_nt: TGTGCCAGCACCGTACCCGGGGGGCCCCGCGGAGATACGCAGTATTTT

j_call: TRBJ2-3
clone_size: -
v_call: TRBV6-6
d_call: TRBD2
cdr3_aa: CASKRGLAAGTDTQYF
cdr3_nt: TGTGCCAGCAAAAGAGGACTAGCGGCGGGCACAGATACGCAGTATTTT

j_call: TRBJ2-7
clone_size: few
v_call: TRBV7-2
d_call: -
cdr3_aa: CASSSDSEYEQYF
cdr3_nt: TGTGCCAGCAGCTCGGACAGCGAATACGAGCAGTACTTC

j_call: TRBJ2-7
clone_size: -
v_call: TRBV5-1
d_call: TRBD1
cdr3_aa: CASSMGQGGGEQYF
cdr3_nt: TGCGCCAGCAGCATGGGACAGGGAGGTGGCGAGCAGTACTTC

j_call: TRBJ2-7
clone_size: few
v_call: TRBV28
d_call: TRBD1
cdr3_aa: CASSMGQSYEQYF
cdr3_nt: TGTGCCAGCAGTATGGGACAGAGCTACGAGCAGTACTTC

j_call: TRBJ1-6
clone_size: few
v_call: TRBV28
d_call: -
cdr3_aa: CASSSEGSGSSPLHF
cdr3_nt: TGTGCCAGCAGCTCCGAGGGGAGCGGGAGTTCACCCCTCCACTTT

j_call: TRBJ2-7
clone_size: once
v_call: TRBV7-9
d_call: -
cdr3_aa: CASSPRVASYEQYF
cdr3_nt: TGTGCCAGCAGCCCACGGGTAGCTTCCTACGAGCAGTACTTC

j_call: TRBJ1-5
clone_size: -
v_call: TRBV5-6
d_call: -
cdr3_aa: CASSLDPDQPQHF
cdr3_nt: TGTGCCAGCAGCTTGGACCCAGATCAGCCCCAGCATTTT

j_call: TRBJ1-1
clone_size: few
v_call: TRBV2
d_call: -
cdr3_aa: CASSDSGYTEAFF
cdr3_nt: TGTGCCAGCAGTGATTCAGGATACACTGAAGCTTTCTTT

j_call: TRBJ2-5
clone_size: -
v_call: TRBV13
d_call: -
cdr3_aa: CASSLGSRGGPETQYF
cdr3_nt: TGTGCCAGCAGCTTAGGCTCGAGGGGGGGCCCCGAGACCCAGTACTTC

j_call: TRBJ1-1
clone_size: -
v_call: TRBV11-2
d_call: -
cdr3_aa: CASSPLTGPNTEAFF
cdr3_nt: TGTGCCAGCAGCCCACTAACAGGACCGAACACTGAAGCTTTCTTT

j_call: TRBJ1-1
clone_size: -
v_call: TRBV11-3
d_call: -
cdr3_aa: CASSFDSMNTEAFF
cdr3_nt: TGTGCCAGCAGCTTTGACAGCATGAACACTGAAGCTTTCTTT

j_call: TRBJ2-7
clone_size: -
v_call: TRBV7-2
d_call: TRBD2
cdr3_aa: CASTMGAGVSYEQYF
cdr3_nt: TGTGCCAGCACTATGGGAGCGGGAGTGTCCTACGAGCAGTACTTC

j_call: TRBJ1-2
clone_size: many
v_call: TRBV27
d_call: TRBD1
cdr3_aa: CASSKGQGRVYTF
cdr3_nt: TGTGCCAGCAGTAAGGGACAGGGAAGAGTCTACACCTTC

j_call: TRBJ1-4
clone_size: few
v_call: TRBV5-1
d_call: TRBD1
cdr3_aa: CASSAIGTEGEKLFF
cdr3_nt: TGCGCCAGCAGCGCGATCGGGACAGAAGGTGAAAAACTGTTTTTT